Here is one T cell receptor beta chain with its context. This table comes from immunoSEQ multiplex PCR, and its TCRdb copy is limited to in-frame clones, with some not included. This sample has 350,000 to 450,000 clones, with 75% to 90% found just once. This record belongs to a study of blood T cell repertoires in COVID-19. Participants' reported clinical history set cohort assignment. CDR1 is GTSNPN, CDR2 SVGIG, per germline (reference sequence). Deletions cut 0 bases from V and 4 bases from J, with 14 bases between. The CDR3 consists of 15 residues. The chain uses TRBV30 and TRBJ2-3; perhaps TRBD2 as D (6 bases). The receptor was isolated from a man aged 25-45 years who had recovered from COVID-19. The material sequenced was PBMCs or T cells enriched from blood (not recorded which). The CDR3 loop reads CAWSVLGGRADTQYF. CDR3 DNA sequence: TGTGCCTGGAGTGTACTGGGGGGAAGAGCAGATACGCAGTATTTT.